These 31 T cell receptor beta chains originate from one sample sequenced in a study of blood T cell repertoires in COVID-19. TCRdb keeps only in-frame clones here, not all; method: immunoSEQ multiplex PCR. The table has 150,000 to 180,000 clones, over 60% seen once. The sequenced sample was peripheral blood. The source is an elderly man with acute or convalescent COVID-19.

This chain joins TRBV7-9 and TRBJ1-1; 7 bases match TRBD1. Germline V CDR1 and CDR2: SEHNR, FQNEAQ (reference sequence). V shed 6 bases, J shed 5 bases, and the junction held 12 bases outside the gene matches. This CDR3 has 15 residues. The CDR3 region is CASRPKDRLGTEAFF. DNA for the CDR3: TGTGCCAGCAGACCTAAGGACAGGTTGGGAACTGAAGCTTTCTTT.

CDR3 sequence: CAWSRQENSPLHF. The CDR3 coding sequence is TGTGCCTGGAGTAGACAGGAAAATTCACCCCTCCACTTT. The V gene is TRBV30, the J gene TRBJ1-6, with D perhaps TRBD1 (6 bases). The ends were cut back, 2 bases at V and 7 bases at J, with 9 bases in the middle. CDR3 length: 13 residues. Germline CDR1 and CDR2: GTSNPN and SVGIG (reference sequence).

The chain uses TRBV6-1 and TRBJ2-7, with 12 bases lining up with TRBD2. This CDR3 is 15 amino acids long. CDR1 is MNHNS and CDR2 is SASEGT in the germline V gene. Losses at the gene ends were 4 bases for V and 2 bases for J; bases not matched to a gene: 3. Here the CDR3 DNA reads TGTGCCAGCAGTGTAGCTAGCGGGGGGGCCTACGAGCAGTACTTC. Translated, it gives CASSVASGGAYEQYF.

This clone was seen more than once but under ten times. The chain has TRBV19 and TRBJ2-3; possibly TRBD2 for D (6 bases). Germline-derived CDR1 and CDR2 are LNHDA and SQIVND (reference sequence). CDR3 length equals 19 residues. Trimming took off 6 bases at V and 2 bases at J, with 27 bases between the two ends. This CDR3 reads CASSGEDKTGFGDTDTQYF. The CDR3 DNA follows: TGTGCCAGTAGCGGGGAGGATAAAACGGGTTTTGGGGACACAGATACGCAGTATTTT.

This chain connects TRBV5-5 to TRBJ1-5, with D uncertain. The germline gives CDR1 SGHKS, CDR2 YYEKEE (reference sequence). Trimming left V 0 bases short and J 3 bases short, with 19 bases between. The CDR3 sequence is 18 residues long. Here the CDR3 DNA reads TGTGCCAGCAGCTTGGCATATGTGAGAGACATTGACAATCAGCCCCAGCATTTT. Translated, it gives CASSLAYVRDIDNQPQHF.

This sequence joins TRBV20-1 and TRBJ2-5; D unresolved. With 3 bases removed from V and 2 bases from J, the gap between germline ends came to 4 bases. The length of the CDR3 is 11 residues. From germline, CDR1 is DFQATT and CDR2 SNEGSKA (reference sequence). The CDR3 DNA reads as TGCAGTGCTAGTTCACAAGAGACCCAGTACTTC. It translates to CSASSQETQYF.

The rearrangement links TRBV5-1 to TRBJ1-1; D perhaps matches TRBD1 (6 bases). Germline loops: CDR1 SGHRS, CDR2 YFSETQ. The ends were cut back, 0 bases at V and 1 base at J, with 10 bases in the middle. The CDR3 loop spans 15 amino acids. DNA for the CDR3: TGCGCCAGCAGCTTGGAGCCGACAGGGAACACTGAAGCTTTCTTT. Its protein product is CASSLEPTGNTEAFF.

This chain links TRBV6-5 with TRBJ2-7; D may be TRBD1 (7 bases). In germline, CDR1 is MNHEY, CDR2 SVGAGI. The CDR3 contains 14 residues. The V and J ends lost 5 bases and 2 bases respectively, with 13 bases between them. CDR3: CASSPRGDTYEQYV. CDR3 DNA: TGTGCCAGCAGTCCCAGGGGGGACACCTACGAGCAGTACGTC.

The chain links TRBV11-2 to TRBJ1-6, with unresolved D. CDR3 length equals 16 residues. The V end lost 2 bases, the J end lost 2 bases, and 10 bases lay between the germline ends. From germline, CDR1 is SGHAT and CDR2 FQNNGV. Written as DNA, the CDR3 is TGTGCCAGCAGCTTACCCCCTTTAACCTATAATTCACCCCTCCACTTT. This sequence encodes CASSLPPLTYNSPLHF.

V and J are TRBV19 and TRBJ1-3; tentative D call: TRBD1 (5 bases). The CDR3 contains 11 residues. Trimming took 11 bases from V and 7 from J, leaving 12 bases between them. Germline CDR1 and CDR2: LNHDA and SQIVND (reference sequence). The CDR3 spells CAGGGWNTIYF. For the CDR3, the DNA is TGTGCCGGCGGGGGATGGAACACCATATATTTT.

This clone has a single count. The DNA of the CDR3 is TGTGCCAGCTCGCCGACCCCCCAAACCGGGACAGGGGTAGGATCACCCCTCCACTTT. Translating it yields CASSPTPQTGTGVGSPLHF. This sequence joins TRBV18 and TRBJ1-6, with TRBD1 matching 10 bases. V dropped 6 bases and J dropped 10; count of bases not matched to a gene: 21. The CDR3 is 19 residues long. In germline, CDR1 is KGHSH, CDR2 LQKENI.

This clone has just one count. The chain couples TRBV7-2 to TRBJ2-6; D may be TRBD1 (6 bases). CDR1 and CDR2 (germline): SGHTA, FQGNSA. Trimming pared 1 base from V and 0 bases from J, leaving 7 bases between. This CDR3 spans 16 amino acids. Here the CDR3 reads CASSLVGASGANVLTF. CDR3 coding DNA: TGTGCCAGCAGCTTAGTGGGGGCCTCTGGGGCCAACGTCCTGACTTTC.

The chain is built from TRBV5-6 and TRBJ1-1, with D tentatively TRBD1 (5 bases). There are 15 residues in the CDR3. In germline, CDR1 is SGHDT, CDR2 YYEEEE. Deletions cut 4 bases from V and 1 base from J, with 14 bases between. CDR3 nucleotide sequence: TGTGCCAGCAGCCCACGTCCGGGGGGGAACACTGAAGCTTTCTTT. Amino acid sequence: CASSPRPGGNTEAFF.

The CDR3 sequence: CASSPHLGDREEKLFF. CDR3 nucleotide sequence: TGTGCCAGCAGCCCGCACCTTGGGGACAGGGAGGAAAAACTGTTTTTT. The rearrangement links TRBV5-6 to TRBJ1-4; 9 bases match TRBD1. Losses at the gene ends were 4 bases for V and 8 bases for J; bases not matched to a gene: 12. The CDR3 spans 16 residues. Per the germline V gene, CDR1 is SGHDT and CDR2 is YYEEEE.

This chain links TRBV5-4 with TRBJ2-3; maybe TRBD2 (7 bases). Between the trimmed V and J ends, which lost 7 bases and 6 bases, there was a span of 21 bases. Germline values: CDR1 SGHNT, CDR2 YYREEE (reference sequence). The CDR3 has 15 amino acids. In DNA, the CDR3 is TGTGCCAGCCGGAGGGGGGGGCCCGTGTACGATACGCAGTATTTT. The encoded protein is CASRRGGPVYDTQYF.

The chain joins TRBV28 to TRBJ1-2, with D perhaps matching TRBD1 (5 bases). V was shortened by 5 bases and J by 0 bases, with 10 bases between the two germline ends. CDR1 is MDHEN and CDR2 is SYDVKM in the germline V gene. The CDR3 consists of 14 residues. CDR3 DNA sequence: TGTGCCAGCAGTGGGTGGGGGGCTAACTATGGCTACACCTTC. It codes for CASSGWGANYGYTF.

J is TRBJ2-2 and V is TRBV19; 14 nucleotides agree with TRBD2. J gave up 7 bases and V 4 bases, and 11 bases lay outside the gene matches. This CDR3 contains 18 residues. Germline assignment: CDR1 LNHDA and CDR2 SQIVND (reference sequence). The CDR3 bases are TGTGCCAGTAGTACCAGGACTAGCGGGGGGCCCAGGGGCGGGGAGCTGTTTTTT. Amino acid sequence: CASSTRTSGGPRGGELFF.

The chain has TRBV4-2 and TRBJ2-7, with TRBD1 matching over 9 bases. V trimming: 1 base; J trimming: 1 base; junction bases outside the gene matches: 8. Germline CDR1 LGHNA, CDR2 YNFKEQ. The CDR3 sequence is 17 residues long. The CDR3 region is CASSQGMATGGSYEQYF. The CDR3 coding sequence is TGTGCCAGCAGCCAAGGAATGGCGACAGGGGGGTCCTACGAGCAGTACTTC.

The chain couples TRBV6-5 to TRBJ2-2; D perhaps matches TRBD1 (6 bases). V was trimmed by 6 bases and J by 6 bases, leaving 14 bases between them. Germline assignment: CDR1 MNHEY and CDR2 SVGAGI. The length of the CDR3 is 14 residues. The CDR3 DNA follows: TGTGCCAGCAGCCATAAAACAGGGCCCGGGGAGCTGTTTTTT. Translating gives CASSHKTGPGELFF.

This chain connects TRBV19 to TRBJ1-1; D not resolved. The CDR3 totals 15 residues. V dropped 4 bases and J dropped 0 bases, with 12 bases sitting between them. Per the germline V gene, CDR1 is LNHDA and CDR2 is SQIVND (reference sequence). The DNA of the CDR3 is TGTGCCAGTAGTAACCAGGCGACCATGAACACTGAAGCTTTCTTT. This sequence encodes CASSNQATMNTEAFF.

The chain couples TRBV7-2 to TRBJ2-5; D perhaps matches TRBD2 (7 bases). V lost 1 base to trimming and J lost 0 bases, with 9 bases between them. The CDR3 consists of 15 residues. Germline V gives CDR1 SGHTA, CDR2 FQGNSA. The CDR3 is CASSLGGGNQETQYF. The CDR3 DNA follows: TGTGCCAGCAGCTTAGGCGGGGGCAACCAAGAGACCCAGTACTTC.

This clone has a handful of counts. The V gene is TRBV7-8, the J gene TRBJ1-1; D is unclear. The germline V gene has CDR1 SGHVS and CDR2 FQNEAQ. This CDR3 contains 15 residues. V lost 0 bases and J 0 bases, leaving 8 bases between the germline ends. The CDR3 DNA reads TGTGCCAGCAGCTTAGCGGGAGGTTTGAACACTGAAGCTTTCTTT. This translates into CASSLAGGLNTEAFF.

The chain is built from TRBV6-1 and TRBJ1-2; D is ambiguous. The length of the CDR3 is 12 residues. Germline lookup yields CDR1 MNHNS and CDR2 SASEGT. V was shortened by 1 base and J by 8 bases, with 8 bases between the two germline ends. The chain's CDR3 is CASSEERVGYTF. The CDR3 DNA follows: TGTGCCAGCAGTGAAGAACGGGTCGGCTACACCTTC.

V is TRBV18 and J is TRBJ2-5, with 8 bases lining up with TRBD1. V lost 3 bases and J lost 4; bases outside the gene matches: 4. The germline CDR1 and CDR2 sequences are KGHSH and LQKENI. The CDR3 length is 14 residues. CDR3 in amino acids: CASSPPGQAETQYF. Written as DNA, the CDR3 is TGTGCCAGCTCACCCCCGGGACAGGCAGAGACCCAGTACTTC.

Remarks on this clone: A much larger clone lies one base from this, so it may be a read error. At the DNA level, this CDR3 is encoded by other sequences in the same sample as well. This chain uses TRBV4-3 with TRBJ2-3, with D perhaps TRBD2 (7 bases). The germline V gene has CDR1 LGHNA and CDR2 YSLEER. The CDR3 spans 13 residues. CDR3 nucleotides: TGCGCCAGCAGCCGGGGGGAGAGCGGGGACACCCATTTT. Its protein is CASSRGESGDTHF.

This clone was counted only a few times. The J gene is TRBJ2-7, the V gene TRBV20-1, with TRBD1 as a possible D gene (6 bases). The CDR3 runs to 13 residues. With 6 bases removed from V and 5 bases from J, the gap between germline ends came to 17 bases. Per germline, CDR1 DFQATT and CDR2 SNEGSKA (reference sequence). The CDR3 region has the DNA TGCAGTGCAAGTAACTGGGGGCTGGACGAGCAGTACTTC. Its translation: CSASNWGLDEQYF.

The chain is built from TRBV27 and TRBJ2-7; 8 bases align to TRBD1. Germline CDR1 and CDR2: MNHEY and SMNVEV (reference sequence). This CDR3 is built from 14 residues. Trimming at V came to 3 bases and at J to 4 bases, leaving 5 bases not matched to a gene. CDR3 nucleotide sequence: TGTGCCAGCAGTTTCCAGGGGGCGAATTACGAGCAGTACGTC. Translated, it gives CASSFQGANYEQYV.

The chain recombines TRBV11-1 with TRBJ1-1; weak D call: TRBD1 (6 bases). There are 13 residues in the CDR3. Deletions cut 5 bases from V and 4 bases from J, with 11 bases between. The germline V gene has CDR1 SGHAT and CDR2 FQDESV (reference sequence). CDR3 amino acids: CASSHTGTTEAFF. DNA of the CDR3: TGTGCCAGCAGCCATACAGGGACCACTGAAGCTTTCTTT.

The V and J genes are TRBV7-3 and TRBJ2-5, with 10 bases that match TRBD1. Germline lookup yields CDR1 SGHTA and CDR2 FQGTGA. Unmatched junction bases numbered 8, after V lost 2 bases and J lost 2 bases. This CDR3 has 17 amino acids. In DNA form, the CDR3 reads TGTGCCAGCAGCTTAGGACAGGGGGGTGTTGGGCAAGAGACCCAGTACTTC. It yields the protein CASSLGQGGVGQETQYF.

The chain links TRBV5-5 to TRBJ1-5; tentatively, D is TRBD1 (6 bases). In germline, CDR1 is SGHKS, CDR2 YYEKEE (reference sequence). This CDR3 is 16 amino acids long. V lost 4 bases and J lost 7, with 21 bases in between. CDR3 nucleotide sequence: TGTGCCAGCAGCCCAGGGTTATGGGGGCTGTGGCAGCCCCAGCATTTT. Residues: CASSPGLWGLWQPQHF.

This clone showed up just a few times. CDR3 residues: CASSLVGRDAFF. The CDR3 DNA reads TGTGCCAGCAGCTTAGTCGGGAGGGACGCTTTCTTT. The genes are TRBV7-9 and TRBJ1-1; possible D gene TRBD1, 5 bases. There are 12 residues in the CDR3. Trimming took off 1 base at V and 11 bases at J, with 11 bases between the two ends. CDR1 is SEHNR, CDR2 FQNEAQ, per germline (reference sequence).